This T cell receptor (beta chain) was observed in a study of shared T cell receptors in the human thymus. Deletions cut 4 bases from V and 6 bases from J, with 6 bases between. The germline gives CDR1 SGHTA, CDR2 FQGNSA. The CDR3 contains 11 residues. TCRdb's copy holds only in-frame clones and misses some; the assay was immunoSEQ multiplex PCR. The sample shows about 730,000 clones, around 85% of them seen only once. The same sample was also used in a study of human thymus T cells. That work contributes: The thymus tissue came from resections taken during corrective heart surgery.

The clonotype was recovered from a girl younger than two with a congenital heart defect. The sequenced material came from thymocytes. The genes are TRBV7-2 and TRBJ1-2; unclear D gene. The CDR3, as DNA: TGTGCCAGCAGCTCGAGAGATGGCTACACCTTC. It specifies CASSSRDGYTF.